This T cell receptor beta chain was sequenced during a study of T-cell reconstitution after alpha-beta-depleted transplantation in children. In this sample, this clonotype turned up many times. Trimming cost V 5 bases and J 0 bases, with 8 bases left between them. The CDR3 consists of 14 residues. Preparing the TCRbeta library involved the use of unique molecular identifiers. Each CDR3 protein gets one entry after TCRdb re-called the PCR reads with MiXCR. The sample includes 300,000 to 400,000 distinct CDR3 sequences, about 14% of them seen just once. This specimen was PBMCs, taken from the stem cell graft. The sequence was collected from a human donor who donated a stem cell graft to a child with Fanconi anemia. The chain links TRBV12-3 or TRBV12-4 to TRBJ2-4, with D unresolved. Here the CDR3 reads CASSPSLAKNIQYF. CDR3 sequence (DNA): TGTGCCAGCAGTCCCTCCTTAGCCAAAAACATTCAGTACTTC.